These 9 T cell receptor beta chains originate from one sample sequenced in a study of T cell responses to AZD1222 COVID-19 vaccine. This table comes from immunoSEQ multiplex PCR, and its TCRdb copy is limited to in-frame clones, with some not included. The repertoire includes some 86,000 clones, around 73% of them detected once, and approximately 21% sits in the top ten. The material sequenced was peripheral blood, taken on day 0 of AZD1222 vaccination. The origin of the receptors is an adult in good health.

V and J are TRBV10-2 and TRBJ2-1; 10 bases align to TRBD2. J lost 5 bases, V lost 6 bases, and 1 base had no gene match. The CDR3 contains 13 residues. Germline CDR1 WSHSY, CDR2 SAAADI. The CDR3 region is CASRGLADNEQFF. CDR3 in DNA: TGCGCCAGCAGAGGACTAGCGGACAATGAGCAGTTCTTC.

This sequence joins TRBV2 and TRBJ2-1; no reliable D call. Trimming took off 4 bases at V and 6 bases at J, with 7 bases between the two ends. This CDR3 comprises 12 residues. The germline CDR1 and CDR2 sequences are SNHLY and FYNNEI. The CDR3 DNA sequence: TGTGCCAGCAGTGGATTAGGCAATGAGCAGTTCTTC. Translating gives CASSGLGNEQFF. The variable domain in full, with the rest retrieved from reference TRBV2 and TRBJ2-1, is EPEVTQTPSHQVTQMGQEVILRCVPISNHLYFYWYRQILGQKVEFLVSFYNNEISEKSEIFDDQFSVERPDGSNFTLKIRSTKLEDSAMYFCASSGLGNEQFFGPGTRLTVL.

The chain couples TRBV6-5 to TRBJ2-7; tentatively, D is TRBD2 (6 bases). The V and J ends lost 6 bases and 2 bases respectively, with 14 bases between them. This CDR3 spans 14 amino acids. Germline CDR1 reads MNHEY; CDR2 reads SVGAGI. The CDR3 spells CASSLRGTAYEQYF. CDR3 coding DNA: TGTGCCAGCAGCCTTCGGGGGACCGCCTACGAGCAGTACTTC.

This rearrangement joins TRBV9 to TRBJ2-1, with TRBD2 identical over 9 bases. Germline values: CDR1 SGDLS, CDR2 YYNGEE. This CDR3 has 15 residues. Losses at the gene ends were 3 bases for V and 6 bases for J; bases not matched to a gene: 7. DNA for the CDR3: TGTGCCAGCAGCGATAGCGGGAGAAGGAGCAATGAGCAGTTCTTC. The encoded protein is CASSDSGRRSNEQFF.

The V call is TRBV14, the J call TRBJ2-5, with D possibly matching TRBD1 (5 bases). The germline CDR1 and CDR2 sequences are SGHDN and FVKESK. The V end was cut by 0 bases, the J end by 8 bases, with 16 bases between. CDR3 length equals 15 residues. The CDR3 here is CASSQDSSGFQTQYF. CDR3 bases: TGTGCCAGCAGCCAAGATTCCTCAGGGTTCCAAACCCAGTACTTC.

This clone was counted once. The chain recombines TRBV3-1 (or the pseudogene TRBV3-2) with TRBJ2-1; the match to TRBD2 covers 11 bases. CDR1 and CDR2 from the germline V gene are LGHDT and YNNKEL (reference sequence). The CDR3 has 19 residues. V was pared by 6 bases and J by 0 bases, with 13 bases of the junction left unmatched. The CDR3 protein is CASSHLGLAVTSSYNEQFF. The CDR3, as DNA: TGTGCCAGCAGTCACCTGGGACTAGCGGTTACCAGCTCCTACAATGAGCAGTTCTTC.

V gene TRBV7-8 combines with J gene TRBJ1-2; unclear D gene. Germline lookup yields CDR1 SGHVS and CDR2 FQNEAQ. Trimming left V 1 base short and J 0 bases short, with 6 bases between. This CDR3 comprises 14 residues. The CDR3 spells CASSLVSANYGYTF. In DNA form, the CDR3 reads TGTGCCAGCAGCTTAGTCTCGGCTAACTATGGCTACACCTTC.

J is TRBJ2-5 and V is TRBV19; the match to TRBD1 covers 10 bases. Germline V lookup: CDR1 LNHDA, CDR2 SQIVND (reference sequence). Unmatched junction bases numbered 9, after V lost 5 bases and J lost 3 bases. This CDR3 is 16 amino acids long. The DNA of the CDR3 is TGTGCCAGTAGTCCCCGGGGACAGGGGAGGGAAGAGACCCAGTACTTC. Its translation: CASSPRGQGREETQYF.

This clone showed up just a few times. The genes are TRBV28 and TRBJ1-6, with 11 bases lining up with TRBD1. Looked up from germline, CDR1 is MDHEN and CDR2 is SYDVKM. With V trimmed by 5 bases and J by 1 base, 7 bases remained unmatched. The CDR3 is 18 residues long. CDR3: CASSPLGQGGSYNSPLHF. The DNA of the CDR3 is TGTGCCAGCAGTCCCCTGGGACAGGGGGGGTCCTATAATTCACCCCTCCACTTT.